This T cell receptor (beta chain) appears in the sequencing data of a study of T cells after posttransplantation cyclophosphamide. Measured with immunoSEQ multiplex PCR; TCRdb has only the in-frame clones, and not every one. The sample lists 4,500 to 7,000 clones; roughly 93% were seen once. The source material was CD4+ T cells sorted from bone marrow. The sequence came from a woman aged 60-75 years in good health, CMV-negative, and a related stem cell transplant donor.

CDR3 residues: CASSLPLAATQYF. In DNA form, the CDR3 reads TGTGCCAGCAGCTTACCCTTAGCGGCGACCCAGTACTTC. The chain joins TRBV7-9 to TRBJ2-5; possibly TRBD2 for D (6 bases). V was clipped by 2 bases and J by 7 bases, with 11 bases between them. The CDR3 has 13 residues. Germline V gene data show CDR1 as SEHNR and CDR2 as FQNEAQ (reference sequence).